The 5 T cell receptor beta chains below all came from one sample that was sequenced in a study of T cell responses to AZD1222 COVID-19 vaccine. The method was immunoSEQ multiplex PCR; TCRdb's version includes in-frame clones alone and lacks a portion of them. The sample includes 100,000 or so clones, approximately 91% of them seen just once. This sample comprised peripheral blood, obtained on day 0 of AZD1222 vaccination. These receptors were taken from an adult in good health.

This chain joins TRBV6-1 and TRBJ1-6; no definite D call. CDR3 size: 14 residues. The V gene lost 1 base and the J gene lost 14 bases, with 15 bases spanning the gap. Germline-derived CDR1 and CDR2 are MNHNS and SASEGT. This chain's CDR3 is CASSEGAPSVALHF. In nucleotides, the CDR3 is TGTGCCAGCAGTGAAGGAGCTCCGAGTGTGGCCCTCCACTTT.

The chain combines TRBV7-6 with TRBJ2-2; D uncertain. V gave up 2 bases and J gave up 4 bases, with 17 bases separating them. Looked up from germline, CDR1 is SGHVS and CDR2 is FNYEAQ. The CDR3 loop spans 17 amino acids. CDR3 sequence reads: CASSLMDRSIRTGELFF. The CDR3, as DNA: TGTGCCAGCAGCTTAATGGATCGTAGCATTCGCACCGGGGAGCTGTTTTTT.

For the CDR3, the DNA is TGTGCCAGCATCTTCGGGACAGGGAAAGGCTACACCTTC. Its translation is CASIFGTGKGYTF. The V and J genes are TRBV12-3 or TRBV12-4 and TRBJ1-2; 9 positions match TRBD1. V was clipped by 7 bases and J by 8 bases; unmatched bases: 8. The CDR3 extends over 13 amino acids.

The chain is built from TRBV6-5 and TRBJ1-2; D not certain. The V gene's germline CDR1 is MNHEY and CDR2 SVGAGI. The CDR3 runs 14 residues. Between the trimmed V and J ends, which lost 3 bases and 2 bases, there was a span of 10 bases. CDR3 DNA sequence: TGTGCCAGCAGTTATTCTGTAAGGAACTATGGCTACACCTTC. Its translation is CASSYSVRNYGYTF.

The V and J genes are TRBV28 and TRBJ1-3, with D maybe TRBD1 (5 bases). The ends were cut back, 6 bases at V and 2 bases at J, with 20 bases in the middle. Germline loops: CDR1 MDHEN, CDR2 SYDVKM. The CDR3 has 17 residues. The CDR3 DNA reads TGTGCCAGCAGACCTACCCCTTCCGGGACGGCTGGAAACACCATATATTTT. Its protein product is CASRPTPSGTAGNTIYF.